The rows below give T cell receptor beta chains drawn from one sample of a study of T cell repertoires in ileal Crohn's disease. Only in-frame clones appear in the TCRdb table, and some are missing; sequencing was by immunoSEQ multiplex PCR. The top ten clones hold over 9.5% of a sample with 2,000 or so clones, around 90% of them seen once. The material sequenced was ileal tissue. Receptors were obtained from an adult with Crohn's disease. CDR3s include the opening cysteine and the closing phenylalanine or tryptophan. The D gene is left open where the match is weak. Expanded clones are given a class, and other clones once, few, many or no size at all.

TRBJ2-1,NA,TRBD2,14,TRBV2,TGTGCCAGCAGGGGGGGGGACTCCTACAATGAGCAGTTCTTC,CASRGGDSYNEQFF
TRBJ2-7,NA,NA,12,TRBV6-1,TGTGCCAGCATTGGCGGAACCTACGAGCAGTACTTC,CASIGGTYEQYF
TRBJ1-1,once,NA,15,TRBV6-5,TGTGCCAGCAGTCGGGGGACGGCGGGCCGAACTGAAGCTTTCTTT,CASSRGTAGRTEAFF
TRBJ2-1,NA,TRBD2,14,TRBV27,TGTGCCAGCGGAGGACTAGCGGGATGGGATGAGCAGTTCTTC,CASGGLAGWDEQFF
TRBJ1-5,NA,TRBD1,15,TRBV9,TGTGCCAGCAGCGAGGGGGACAGGGGCAATCAGCCCCAGCATTTT,CASSEGDRGNQPQHF
TRBJ2-3,NA,NA,15,TRBV5-1,TGCGCCAGCAGCTTGGAGGCAGGGCGCCCAGATACGCAGTATTTT,CASSLEAGRPDTQYF
TRBJ1-5,few,NA,14,TRBV19,TGTGCCAGTAGTCGCTCCGGAAACAATCAGCCCCAGCATTTT,CASSRSGNNQPQHF
TRBJ2-3,NA,NA,15,TRBV14,TGTGCCAGCAGCCAAGCGGGGGTACGCACAGATACGCAGTATTTT,CASSQAGVRTDTQYF
TRBJ1-1,NA,NA,14,TRBV5-1,TGCGCCAGCAGCTTGGCACAGGGTGGCACTGAAGCTTTCTTT,CASSLAQGGTEAFF
TRBJ2-5,NA,NA,13,TRBV2,TGTGCCAGCAGTGGCAACTCCCAAGAGACCCAGTACTTC,CASSGNSQETQYF
TRBJ2-7,NA,TRBD2,15,TRBV9,TGTGCCAGCAGCGTAGGCGGGGGAGGGCTCTACGAGCAGTACTTC,CASSVGGGGLYEQYF